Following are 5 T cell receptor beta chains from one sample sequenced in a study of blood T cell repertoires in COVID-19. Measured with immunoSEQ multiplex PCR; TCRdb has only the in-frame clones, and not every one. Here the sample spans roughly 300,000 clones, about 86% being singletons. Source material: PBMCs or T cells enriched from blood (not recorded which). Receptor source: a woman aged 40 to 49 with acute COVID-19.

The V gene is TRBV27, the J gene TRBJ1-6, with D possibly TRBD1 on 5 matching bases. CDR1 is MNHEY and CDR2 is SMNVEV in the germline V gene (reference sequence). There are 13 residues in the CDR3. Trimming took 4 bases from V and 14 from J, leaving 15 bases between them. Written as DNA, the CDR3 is TGTGCCAGCAGTTCTCACCCCCAGGGATCCCTCCACTTT. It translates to CASSSHPQGSLHF.

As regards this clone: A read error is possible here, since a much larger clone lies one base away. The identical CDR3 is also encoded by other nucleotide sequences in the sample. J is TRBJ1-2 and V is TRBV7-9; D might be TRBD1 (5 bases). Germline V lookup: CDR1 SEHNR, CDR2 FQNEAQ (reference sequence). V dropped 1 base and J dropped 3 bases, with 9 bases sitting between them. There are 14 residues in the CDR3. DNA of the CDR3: TGTGCCAGCAGCTTAGGGCAGGGCGACTATGGCTACACCTTC. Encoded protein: CASSLGQGDYGYTF.

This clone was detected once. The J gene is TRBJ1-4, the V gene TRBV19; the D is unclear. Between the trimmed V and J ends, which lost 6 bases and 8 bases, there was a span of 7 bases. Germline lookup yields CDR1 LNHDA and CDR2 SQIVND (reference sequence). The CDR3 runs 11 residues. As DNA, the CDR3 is TGTGCCAGTAGCTACGTAGAAAAACTGTTTTTT. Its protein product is CASSYVEKLFF.

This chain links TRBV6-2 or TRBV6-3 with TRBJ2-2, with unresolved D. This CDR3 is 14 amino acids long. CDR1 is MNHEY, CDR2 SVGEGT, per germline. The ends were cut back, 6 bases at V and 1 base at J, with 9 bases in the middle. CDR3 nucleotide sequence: TGTGCCAGCAGCGACTGGTTGAACACCGGGGAGCTGTTTTTT. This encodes CASSDWLNTGELFF.

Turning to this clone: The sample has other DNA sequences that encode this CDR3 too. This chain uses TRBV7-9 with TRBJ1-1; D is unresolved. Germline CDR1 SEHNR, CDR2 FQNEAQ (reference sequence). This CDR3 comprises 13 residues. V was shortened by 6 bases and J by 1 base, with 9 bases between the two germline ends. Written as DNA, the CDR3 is TGTGCCAGCAGTTCATACACGAACACTGAAGCTTTCTTT. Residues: CASSSYTNTEAFF.